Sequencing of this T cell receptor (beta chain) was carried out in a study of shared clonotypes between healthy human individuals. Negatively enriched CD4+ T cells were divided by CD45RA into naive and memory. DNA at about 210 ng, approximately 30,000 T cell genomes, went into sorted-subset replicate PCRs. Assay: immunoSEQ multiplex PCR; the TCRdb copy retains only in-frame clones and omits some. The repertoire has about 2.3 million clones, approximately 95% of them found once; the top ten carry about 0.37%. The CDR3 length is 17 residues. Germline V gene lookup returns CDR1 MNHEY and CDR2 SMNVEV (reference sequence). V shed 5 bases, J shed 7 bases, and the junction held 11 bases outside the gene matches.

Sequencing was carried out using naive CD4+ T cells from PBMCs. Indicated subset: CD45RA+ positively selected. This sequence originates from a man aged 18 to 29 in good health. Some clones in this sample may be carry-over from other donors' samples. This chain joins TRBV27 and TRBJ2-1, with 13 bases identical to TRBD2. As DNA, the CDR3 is TGTGCCAGCAGTCAACAGCGGGGACTAGCGGGGTCAAATGAGCAGTTCTTC. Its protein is CASSQQRGLAGSNEQFF.